This is a list of T cell receptor beta chains from one sample in a study of cytomegalovirus exposure and HLA in healthy donors. Profiling relied on immunoSEQ multiplex PCR, and the TCRdb table lists in-frame clones only, not all of them. Altogether more than 100,000 clones are present, roughly 89% being singletons, with the ten largest covering about 5.5%. Sequencing was performed on PBMCs. These receptors came from a woman in her twenties or thirties in good health and CMV-seronegative. Both conserved end residues are part of each CDR3. The D gene is left open where the match is weak. Clone size, where shown, is once, few, many, or a class for clones that have expanded.

abundance,len,d_gene,v_gene,j_gene,CDR3aa,CDR3nt
-,16,-,TRBV6-6,TRBJ1-5,CASSARAGDSNQPQHF,TGTGCCAGCAGCGCACGCGCAGGGGATAGCAATCAGCCCCAGCATTTT
-,15,TRBD2,TRBV6-6,TRBJ2-4,CASSASGTAKNIQYF,TGTGCCAGCAGTGCTAGCGGAACAGCCAAAAACATTCAGTACTTC
-,15,TRBD2,TRBV7-9,TRBJ2-3,CASSFLRGGTDTQYF,TGTGCCAGCAGCTTTTTGCGGGGGGGCACAGATACGCAGTATTTT
-,15,TRBD2,TRBV11-2,TRBJ2-3,CASSFWGRATDTQYF,TGTGCCAGCAGCTTCTGGGGGAGGGCCACAGATACGCAGTATTTT
once,12,-,TRBV2,TRBJ2-3,CASAVSTDTQYF,TGTGCCAGCGCGGTAAGCACAGATACGCAGTATTTT
-,14,-,TRBV7-2,TRBJ2-7,CASSLVISSYEQYF,TGTGCCAGCAGCTTAGTAATTAGCTCCTACGAGCAGTACTTC
few,16,TRBD1,TRBV5-6,TRBJ1-1,CASSFFGTGLYTEAFF,TGTGCCAGCAGCTTCTTCGGGACAGGGTTATACACTGAAGCTTTCTTT
-,15,TRBD2,TRBV18,TRBJ2-5,CASSQASGGRETQYF,TGTGCCAGCTCACAAGCTAGCGGGGGGCGAGAGACCCAGTACTTC
-,14,TRBD1,TRBV29-1,TRBJ2-1,CSVEGTGGYNEQFF,TGCAGCGTCGAGGGGACAGGGGGCTACAATGAGCAGTTCTTC
once,19,-,TRBV21-1,TRBJ2-5,CASSKARLPQGASGETQYF,TGTGCCAGCAGCAAAGCGCGGCTCCCACAGGGCGCGTCGGGCGAGACCCAGTACTTC
-,20,TRBD2,TRBV9,TRBJ2-6,CASSRGLAGGYLPGANVLTF,TGTGCCAGCAGCCGAGGGCTAGCGGGAGGCTATCTGCCTGGGGCCAACGTCCTGACTTTC
few,14,TRBD1,TRBV6-1,TRBJ1-5,CAITGQGAWQPQHF,TGTGCCATTACCGGACAGGGGGCTTGGCAGCCCCAGCATTTT
-,13,-,TRBV30,TRBJ1-5,CAWAGDSNQPQHF,TGTGCCTGGGCCGGAGATAGCAATCAGCCCCAGCATTTT
once,16,-,TRBV4-3,TRBJ1-2,CASSQDHNRLAYGYTF,TGCGCCAGCAGCCAAGATCATAACAGGCTGGCCTATGGCTACACCTTC
-,13,TRBD1,TRBV28,TRBJ2-2,CASSHRGSGELFF,TGTGCCAGCAGTCACAGGGGATCCGGGGAGCTGTTTTTT
-,16,-,TRBV5-6,TRBJ1-3,CASSVQVVVSGNTIYF,TGTGCCAGCAGCGTGCAGGTTGTTGTCTCTGGAAACACCATATATTTT
once,16,TRBD2,TRBV10-3,TRBJ2-3,CAIATSGSISTDTQYF,TGTGCCATCGCTACTAGCGGGAGCATCTCCACAGATACGCAGTATTTT
-,15,-,TRBV11-2,TRBJ1-5,CASSLDGPGNQPQHF,TGTGCCAGCAGCTTAGACGGTCCAGGGAATCAGCCCCAGCATTTT
-,16,TRBD2,TRBV5-1,TRBJ2-1,CASSSGTSASYNEQFF,TGCGCCAGCAGCTCGGGGACTAGCGCCTCCTACAATGAGCAGTTCTTC
-,15,TRBD2,TRBV6-1,TRBJ2-1,CASSGLAGSSNEQFF,TGTGCCAGCAGTGGACTAGCGGGATCGTCCAATGAGCAGTTCTTC
-,13,-,TRBV9,TRBJ2-1,CASSAPNYNEQFF,TGTGCCAGCAGCGCTCCTAACTACAATGAGCAGTTCTTC
once,17,-,TRBV21-1,TRBJ2-1,CASSLRIAGAGLNEQFF,TGTGCCAGCAGCTTGAGGATAGCGGGAGCGGGCCTAAATGAGCAGTTCTTC
-,16,TRBD2,TRBV7-9,TRBJ2-7,CASSLTRTSLYYEQYF,TGTGCCAGCAGCCTGACCCGGACTAGTCTCTACTACGAGCAGTACTTC
-,14,-,TRBV27,TRBJ2-2,CASTYRINTGELFF,TGTGCCAGCACGTACAGGATTAACACCGGGGAGCTGTTTTTT
-,14,TRBD1,TRBV19,TRBJ1-1,CASSRAGQGLGAFF,TGTGCCAGTAGTAGAGCCGGACAGGGATTGGGCGCTTTCTTT
-,15,-,TRBV13,TRBJ1-4,CASSLSSRVNEKLFF,TGTGCCAGCAGCTTGTCATCCAGGGTTAATGAAAAACTGTTTTTT
-,15,TRBD2,TRBV4-3,TRBJ2-1,CASSPGLAAYNEQFF,TGCGCCAGCAGCCCGGGACTAGCGGCTTACAATGAGCAGTTCTTC
-,15,TRBD2,TRBV6-5,TRBJ2-1,CASSRLAGGAGEQFF,TGTGCCAGCAGCCGACTAGCGGGAGGTGCGGGTGAGCAGTTCTTC
-,17,-,TRBV28,TRBJ1-3,CASTSGGFRDSGNTIYF,TGTGCCAGCACCTCGGGAGGGTTTCGTGACTCTGGAAACACCATATATTTT
-,15,-,TRBV27,TRBJ1-4,CASSPGRGANEKLFF,TGTGCCAGCAGTCCCGGTAGGGGCGCGAATGAAAAACTGTTTTTT
-,17,TRBD2,TRBV5-1,TRBJ2-3,CASSLGLAGGPTDTQYF,TGCGCCAGCAGCTTGGGACTAGCGGGAGGCCCCACAGATACGCAGTATTTT
once,15,-,TRBV7-2,TRBJ2-3,CASSQITSGTDTQYF,TGTGCCAGCAGCCAAATAACTAGTGGCACAGATACGCAGTATTTT
-,16,-,TRBV19,TRBJ1-1,CASSLRGPLMNTEAFF,TGTGCCAGTAGTCTCAGGGGTCCCCTAATGAACACTGAAGCTTTCTTT
-,15,-,TRBV7-2,TRBJ2-5,CASSLEVARGETQYF,TGTGCCAGCAGCTTAGAAGTAGCCAGGGGAGAGACCCAGTACTTC
-,14,-,TRBV4-2,TRBJ1-2,CASSQDEYENGYTF,TGTGCCAGCAGCCAAGATGAGTATGAAAATGGCTACACCTTC
-,15,TRBD1,TRBV9,TRBJ1-1,CASSPRQGANTEAFF,TGTGCCAGCAGCCCCCGACAGGGGGCGAACACTGAAGCTTTCTTT
-,16,-,TRBV7-8,TRBJ2-7,CASSLGGGGGGYEQYF,TGTGCCAGCAGCTTAGGAGGGGGTGGAGGCGGCTACGAGCAGTACTTC
-,16,TRBD1,TRBV7-2,TRBJ2-3,CASSSGTDLSTDTQYF,TGTGCCAGCAGCTCAGGGACAGACCTAAGCACAGATACGCAGTATTTT
-,15,TRBD2,TRBV19,TRBJ2-1,CASGGSPWGYNEQFF,TGTGCCAGCGGGGGGAGTCCGTGGGGCTACAATGAGCAGTTCTTC
-,13,-,TRBV27,TRBJ2-7,CASSQGIAYEQYF,TGTGCCAGCAGTCAGGGGATAGCCTACGAGCAGTACTTC
-,13,TRBD2,TRBV25-1,TRBJ2-1,CASNRGESNEQFF,TGTGCCAGCAACCGGGGGGAGAGCAATGAGCAGTTCTTC
-,12,-,TRBV7-9,TRBJ2-3,CASRALRDTQYF,TGTGCCAGCCGCGCCTTGAGAGATACGCAGTATTTT
-,13,-,TRBV6-5,TRBJ1-2,CASSQGGGVGYTF,TGTGCCAGCAGTCAGGGAGGGGGAGTGGGCTACACCTTC
-,14,TRBD2,TRBV28,TRBJ2-7,CASRLAGAPYEQYF,TGTGCCAGCAGACTAGCGGGGGCCCCCTACGAGCAGTACTTC
-,18,-,TRBV5-1,TRBJ2-2,CASSPETGILKYTGELFF,TGCGCCAGCAGCCCCGAAACCGGGATCCTAAAATACACCGGGGAGCTGTTTTTT
-,14,-,TRBV30,TRBJ2-7,CAWSVFGGPYEQYF,TGTGCCTGGAGTGTATTCGGGGGGCCCTACGAGCAGTACTTC
-,15,TRBD2,TRBV2,TRBJ2-7,CASSATSGVFYEQYF,TGTGCCAGCAGTGCAACTAGCGGGGTCTTCTACGAGCAGTACTTC
-,14,-,TRBV28,TRBJ1-2,CASSFLAANYGYTF,TGTGCCAGCAGTTTTCTGGCAGCTAACTATGGCTACACCTTC
-,15,-,TRBV11-3,TRBJ2-1,CASSASGTSYNEQFF,TGTGCCAGCAGCGCGTCCGGGACTTCCTACAATGAGCAGTTCTTC
-,13,TRBD1,TRBV13,TRBJ1-6,CASGTGNGSPLHF,TGTGCCAGCGGGACAGGGAATGGTTCACCCCTCCACTTT
once,14,TRBD1,TRBV18,TRBJ1-6,CASSGQDFNSPLHF,TGTGCCAGCTCAGGACAGGACTTTAATTCACCCCTCCACTTT